This T cell receptor beta chain is from a study of CD8+ T cells in alopecia areata. Whole-study context: Tofacitinib therapy took 6 to 18 months; 6 months off drug came after.

Isolated RNA was reverse transcribed into cDNA used as the sequencing template. TCRdb keeps only in-frame clones here, not all; method: immunoSEQ multiplex PCR. Of 140,000 to 150,000 clones in the sample, about 47% were seen once. Trimming cost V 6 bases and J 5 bases, with 17 bases left between them. This CDR3 comprises 15 residues. Germline V gene sequence: CDR1 SGHAT, CDR2 FQNNGV. The sequencing here drew on CD4+ T cells sorted from blood, taken at week 0. This clonotype originated in a human donor with alopecia areata. The rearrangement links TRBV11-2 to TRBJ1-5; perhaps TRBD1 as D (6 bases). The CDR3 nucleotides are TGTGCCAGCAGTGCTACCGGGACACCCGATCAGCCCCAGCATTTT. Translation: CASSATGTPDQPQHF. The whole variable domain, remainder taken from reference TRBV11-2 and TRBJ1-5, is EAGVAQSPRYKIIEKRQSVAFWCNPISGHATLYWYQQILGQGPKLLIQFQNNGVVDDSQLPKDRFSAERLKGVDSTLKIQPAKLEDSAVYLCASSATGTPDQPQHFGDGTRLSIL.